The 3 T cell receptor beta chains reported below all come from one sample, sequenced in a study of shared clonotypes between healthy human individuals. This table comes from immunoSEQ multiplex PCR, and its TCRdb copy is limited to in-frame clones, with some not included. The profile shows 2,500,000 or so clones, less than 95% of them singletons. Sequenced: naive CD4+ T cells from PBMCs. Documented subset: CD45RA+ positively selected. All receptors come from a man between 18 and 35 years old in good health. Some clones in this sample may be carry-over from other donors' samples.

The chain combines TRBV6-1 with TRBJ1-4; TRBD1 aligns across 10 bases. Germline assignment: CDR1 MNHNS and CDR2 SASEGT. V lost 6 bases, J lost 4 bases, and 2 bases stayed unmatched. This CDR3 comprises 14 residues. The CDR3 loop reads CASRGTGDNEKLFF. The CDR3 DNA is TGTGCCAGCAGGGGGACAGGGGATAATGAAAAACTGTTTTTT.

The CDR3 protein is CASSLSPQDGDTEAFF. The CDR3 DNA reads as TGTGCCAGCAGCTTATCCCCCCAAGACGGGGACACTGAAGCTTTCTTT. The chain is built from TRBV7-3 and TRBJ1-1; D uncertain. Germline assignment: CDR1 SGHTA and CDR2 FQGTGA. The V end was cut by 2 bases, the J end by 3 bases, with 16 bases between. The CDR3 sequence is 16 residues long.

The chain combines TRBV7-2 with TRBJ1-5, with D perhaps TRBD1 (5 bases). In germline, CDR1 is SGHTA, CDR2 FQGNSA. The V end lost 6 bases, the J end lost 5 bases, and 14 bases lay between the germline ends. The CDR3 extends over 14 amino acids. The CDR3 nucleotides are TGTGCCAGCAGTCCAACGTGGGGCGATCAGCCCCAGCATTTT. It yields the protein CASSPTWGDQPQHF.